What follows describes a single TCR beta chain. These data belong to a study of T cell changes during pregnancy in multiple sclerosis. Here immunoSEQ multiplex PCR was the method, and the copy in TCRdb shows in-frame clones only, minus some. The sample records roughly 69,000 clones, roughly 93% being singletons. CDR1 and CDR2 from the germline V gene are LGHNA and YSLEER. Trimming removed 4 bases at V and 0 bases at J, with 9 bases between. The CDR3 covers 14 residues. Sequenced here: peripheral blood, sampled in the third trimester of pregnancy. The rearrangement uses TRBV4-3 and TRBJ1-1; D uncertain. The source is a female donor with multiple sclerosis, enrolled in a pregnancy study. The CDR3 is CASSLQIMNTEAFF. Here the CDR3 DNA reads TGCGCCAGCAGCCTACAGATAATGAACACTGAAGCTTTCTTT.